A selection of T cell receptor beta chains follows, all from one sample in a study of T cells in Graves' hyperthyroidism and ophthalmopathy. TCRdb redid the calling of the multiplex PCR reads with MiXCR, one entry per CDR3 protein. The sample includes 600,000 or so distinct CDR3 sequences, more than 12% of them seen just once. The sequencing input was blood. Receptor source: a woman between 45 and 65 years old with Graves' ophthalmopathy. Each CDR3 is given with its conserved first and last residue. Fields, in order: D gene, J gene, clone size, V gene, CDR3 protein, CDR3 DNA. The D gene is left open where the match is weak. Where a row states a size, it is once, few, many or the class of an expanded clone; other rows omit it.

TRBD1 | TRBJ1-1 | many | TRBV9 | CASSTRTGTGNTEAFF | TGTGCCAGCAGCACCCGGACAGGGACTGGGAACACTGAAGCTTTCTTT
. | TRBJ2-3 | . | TRBV10-3 | CAISESLDTQYF | TGTGCCATCAGTGAGTCACTAGATACGCAGTATTTT
. | TRBJ1-5 | . | TRBV19 | CASGAQPQHF | TGTGCCAGTGGAGCTCAGCCCCAGCATTTT
TRBD2 | TRBJ2-7 | many | TRBV7-9 | CASSLSRGRKGSYEQYF | TGTGCCAGCAGCTTAAGTCGCGGGAGGAAAGGCTCCTACGAGCAGTACTTC
TRBD1 | TRBJ1-1 | many | TRBV12-3/TRBV12-4 | CASSLGQERNTEAFF | TGTGCCAGCAGTTTGGGACAGGAGCGCAACACTGAAGCTTTCTTT
. | TRBJ2-6 | few | TRBV20-1 | CSAQGTSGANVLTF | TGCAGTGCCCAAGGGACATCCGGGGCCAACGTCCTGACTTTC
. | TRBJ2-3 | many | TRBV11-2 | CASTPRGLRSSTDTQYF | TGTGCCAGCACCCCCCGAGGTCTGCGGAGTAGCACAGATACGCAGTATTTT
. | TRBJ2-7 | . | TRBV3-1 | CASSHGGHEQYF | TGTGCCAGCAGCCACGGGGGCCACGAGCAGTACTTC
. | TRBJ2-7 | few | TRBV19 | CASSRTDVGTYEQYF | TGTGCCAGTAGTAGGACGGACGTGGGAACCTACGAGCAGTACTTC
. | TRBJ2-1 | many | TRBV6-2/TRBV6-3 | CASSHDRYDEQFF | TGTGCCAGCAGCCACGACAGGTACGATGAGCAGTTCTTC
TRBD2 | TRBJ2-1 | once | TRBV11-2 | CASSLGTSGRFYEQFF | TGTGCCAGCAGCTTAGGAACTAGCGGGAGGTTCTATGAGCAGTTCTTC
TRBD2 | TRBJ2-1 | . | TRBV6-2/TRBV6-3 | CASSYLGLANNNEQFF | TGTGCCAGCAGTTACCTCGGACTAGCAAATAACAATGAGCAGTTCTTC
. | TRBJ1-5 | . | TRBV11-2 | CASSQDRSQHQPQHF | TGTGCCAGCAGCCAAGACAGGAGTCAACATCAGCCCCAGCATTTT
. | TRBJ2-7 | . | TRBV5-1 | CASRYETSYEQYF | TGCGCCAGCAGATATGAGACCTCCTACGAGCAGTACTTC
. | TRBJ1-2 | many | TRBV20-1 | CSVYWQGSGYTF | TGCAGTGTATATTGGCAGGGTAGCGGCTACACCTTC
. | TRBJ2-7 | few | TRBV28 | CASSFPHNYEQYF | TGTGCCAGCAGTTTTCCCCACAACTACGAGCAGTACTTC
. | TRBJ2-2 | many | TRBV18 | CASSRPGGHFHTGELFF | TGTGCCAGCTCACGACCCGGCGGACACTTTCACACCGGGGAGCTGTTTTTT
. | TRBJ2-7 | few | TRBV10-3 | CASKLVSNSYEQYF | TGTGCCAGCAAACTAGTATCAAACTCCTACGAGCAGTACTTC
TRBD2 | TRBJ2-1 | . | TRBV5-1 | CASSSSSGIYNEQFF | TGCGCCAGCAGCTCGTCTAGCGGAATATACAATGAGCAGTTCTTC
. | TRBJ1-2 | . | TRBV20-1 | CSALETPSYGYTF | TGCAGTGCCCTCGAGACCCCGAGCTATGGCTACACCTTC
TRBD1 | TRBJ2-5 | many | TRBV5-1 | CASSLAGQGQETQYF | TGCGCCAGCAGCTTGGCGGGACAGGGACAAGAGACCCAGTACTTC
TRBD1 | TRBJ2-7 | few | TRBV6-1 | CASSNNRGFYEQYF | TGTGCCAGCAGTAATAACAGGGGTTTCTACGAGCAGTACTTC
TRBD2 | TRBJ2-5 | many | TRBV6-2/TRBV6-3 | CASTWTSGRRETQYF | TGTGCCAGCACCTGGACTAGCGGGAGGCGAGAGACCCAGTACTTC
. | TRBJ1-3 | . | TRBV7-3 | CASSPQNGNTIYF | TGTGCCAGCAGCCCCCAAAACGGAAACACCATATATTTT
TRBD1 | TRBJ1-1 | . | TRBV28 | CASSLGTLRGGAFF | TGTGCCAGCAGTCTCGGGACACTCAGGGGGGGAGCTTTCTTT
. | TRBJ1-5 | . | TRBV20-1 | CSARDTRGTNQPQHF | TGCAGTGCTAGAGATACAAGGGGCACTAATCAGCCCCAGCATTTT
. | TRBJ1-1 | few | TRBV19 | CASTRGALMNTEAFF | TGTGCCAGTACCCGAGGGGCGCTAATGAACACTGAAGCTTTCTTT
. | TRBJ1-1 | many | TRBV28 | CASSLMSGSSRDTEAFF | TGTGCCAGCAGTTTAATGTCAGGGAGTAGTAGGGACACTGAAGCTTTCTTT
. | TRBJ2-7 | many | TRBV30 | CAWRRTNTYEQYF | TGTGCCTGGAGAAGGACTAACACCTACGAGCAGTACTTC
TRBD2 | TRBJ2-1 | many | TRBV10-3 | CAISATQAGGDYNEQFF | TGTGCCATCAGCGCTACCCAAGCGGGGGGGGACTACAATGAGCAGTTCTTC
. | TRBJ2-3 | many | TRBV7-9 | CASSLAGGRNTDTQYF | TGTGCCAGCAGCTTAGCGGGAGGACGCAACACAGATACGCAGTATTTT
TRBD2 | TRBJ2-1 | . | TRBV12-3/TRBV12-4 | CASSSPGLAGLRAYNEQFF | TGTGCCAGCAGTTCGCCGGGACTAGCGGGTCTTAGGGCCTACAATGAGCAGTTCTTC
TRBD1 | TRBJ1-6 | many | TRBV5-1 | CASSPGQGSHNSPLHF | TGCGCCAGCAGCCCAGGACAGGGGTCCCATAATTCACCCCTCCACTTT
TRBD2 | TRBJ2-2 | many | TRBV7-3 | CASSLMKSGRAPGELFF | TGTGCCAGCAGCTTAATGAAGAGCGGGAGGGCCCCCGGGGAGCTGTTTTTT
. | TRBJ1-5 | . | TRBV5-6 | CASSLVTDFKEPQHF | TGTGCCAGCAGCTTGGTAACAGATTTTAAGGAGCCCCAGCATTTT
TRBD2 | TRBJ2-7 | many | TRBV6-1 | CASSDTSGTAYEQYF | TGTGCCAGCAGTGATACTAGCGGGACAGCCTACGAGCAGTACTTC
TRBD2 | TRBJ2-2 | . | TRBV4-3 | CASSQEVAGGRRAGELFF | TGCGCCAGCAGCCAAGAAGTAGCGGGAGGGCGGCGTGCCGGGGAGCTGTTTTTT
TRBD1 | TRBJ1-5 | many | TRBV12-3/TRBV12-4 | CASSLHGTGGDDQPQHF | TGTGCCAGCAGTTTACACGGGACAGGGGGGGACGATCAGCCCCAGCATTTT
. | TRBJ2-7 | many | TRBV29-1 | CSVVVDTYEQYF | TGCAGCGTTGTGGTGGACACCTACGAGCAGTACTTC
TRBD2 | TRBJ2-1 | few | TRBV7-3 | CASSSTLAGGSYNEQFF | TGTGCCAGCAGCTCCACACTAGCGGGAGGCTCCTACAATGAGCAGTTCTTC